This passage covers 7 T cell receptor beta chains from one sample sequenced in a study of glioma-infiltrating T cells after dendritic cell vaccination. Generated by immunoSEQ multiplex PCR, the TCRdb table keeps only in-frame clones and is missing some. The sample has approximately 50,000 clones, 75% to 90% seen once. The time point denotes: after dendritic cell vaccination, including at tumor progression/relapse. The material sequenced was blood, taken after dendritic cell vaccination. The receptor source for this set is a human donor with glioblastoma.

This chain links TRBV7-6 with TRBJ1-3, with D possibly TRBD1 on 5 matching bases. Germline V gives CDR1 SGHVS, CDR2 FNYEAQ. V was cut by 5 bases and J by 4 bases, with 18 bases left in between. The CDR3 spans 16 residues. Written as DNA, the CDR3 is TGTGCCAGCAGCCGTATGGGGGGGAAGGGAGGAAACACCATATATTTT. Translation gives CASSRMGGKGGNTIYF.

CDR3 DNA sequence: TGTGCCAGCAGTTACTCGAAAGGGACTTTTGAAGCTTTCTTT. It yields the protein CASSYSKGTFEAFF. The chain couples TRBV6-5 to TRBJ1-1; D possibly corresponds to TRBD1 (5 bases). Germline assignment: CDR1 MNHEY and CDR2 SVGAGI. The germline V and J ends were trimmed by 0 bases and 7 bases, with 12 bases remaining between them. The CDR3 runs 14 residues.

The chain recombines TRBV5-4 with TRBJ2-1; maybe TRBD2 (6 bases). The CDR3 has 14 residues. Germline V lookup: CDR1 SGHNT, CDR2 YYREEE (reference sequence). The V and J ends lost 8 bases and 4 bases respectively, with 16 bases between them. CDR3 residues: CARRVTSRYNEQFF. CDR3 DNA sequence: TGTGCCAGAAGGGTCACTAGCAGATACAATGAGCAGTTCTTC.

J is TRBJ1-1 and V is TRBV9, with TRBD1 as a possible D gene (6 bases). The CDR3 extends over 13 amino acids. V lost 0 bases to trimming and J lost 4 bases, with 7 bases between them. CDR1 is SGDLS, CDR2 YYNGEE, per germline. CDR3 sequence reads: CASSVEDSTEAFF. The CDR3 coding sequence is TGTGCCAGCAGCGTAGAGGACAGCACTGAAGCTTTCTTT.

As DNA, the CDR3 is TGTGCCAGCAGCACTCGAACAGGCAATCAGCCCCAGCATTTT. This encodes CASSTRTGNQPQHF. The chain uses TRBV7-8 and TRBJ1-5, with no clear D. CDR1 is SGHVS and CDR2 is FQNEAQ in the germline V gene. This CDR3 spans 14 amino acids. The V gene lost 5 bases and the J gene lost 2 bases, with 10 bases spanning the gap.

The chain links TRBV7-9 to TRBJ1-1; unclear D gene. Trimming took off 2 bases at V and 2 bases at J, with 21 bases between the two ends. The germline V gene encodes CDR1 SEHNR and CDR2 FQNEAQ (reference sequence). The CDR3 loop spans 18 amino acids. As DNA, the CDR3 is TGTGCCAGCAGCTTACTGCCTGTTTTAGAGGCTCTTAACACTGAAGCTTTCTTT. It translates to CASSLLPVLEALNTEAFF.

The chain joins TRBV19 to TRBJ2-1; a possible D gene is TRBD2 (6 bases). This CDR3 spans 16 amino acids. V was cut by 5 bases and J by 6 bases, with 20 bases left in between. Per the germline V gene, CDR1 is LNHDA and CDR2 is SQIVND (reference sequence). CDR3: CASSDPGRSGSNEQFF. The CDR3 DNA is TGTGCCAGTAGTGACCCCGGGAGATCGGGGTCCAATGAGCAGTTCTTC. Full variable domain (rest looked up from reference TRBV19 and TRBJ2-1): DGGITQSPKYLFRKEGQNVTLSCEQNLNHDAMYWYRQDPGQGLRLIYYSQIVNDFQKGDIAEGYSVSREKKESFPLTVTSAQKNPTAFYLCASSDPGRSGSNEQFFGPGTRLTVL.